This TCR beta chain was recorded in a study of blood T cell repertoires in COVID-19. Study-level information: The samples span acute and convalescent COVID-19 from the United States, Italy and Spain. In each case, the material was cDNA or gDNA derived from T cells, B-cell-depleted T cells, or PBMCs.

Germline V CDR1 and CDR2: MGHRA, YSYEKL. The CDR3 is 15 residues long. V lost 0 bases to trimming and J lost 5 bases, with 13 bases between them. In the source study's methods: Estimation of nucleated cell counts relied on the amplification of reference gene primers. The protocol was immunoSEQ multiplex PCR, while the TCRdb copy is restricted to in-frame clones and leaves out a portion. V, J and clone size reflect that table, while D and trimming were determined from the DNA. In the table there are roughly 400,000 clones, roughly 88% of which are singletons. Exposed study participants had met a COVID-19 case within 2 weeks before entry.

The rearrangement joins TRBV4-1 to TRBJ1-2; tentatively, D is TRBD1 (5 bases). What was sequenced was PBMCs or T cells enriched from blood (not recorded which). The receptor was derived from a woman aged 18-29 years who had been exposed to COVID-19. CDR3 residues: CASSQEETAGYGYTF. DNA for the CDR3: TGCGCCAGCAGCCAAGAAGAGACAGCCGGTTATGGCTACACCTTC.